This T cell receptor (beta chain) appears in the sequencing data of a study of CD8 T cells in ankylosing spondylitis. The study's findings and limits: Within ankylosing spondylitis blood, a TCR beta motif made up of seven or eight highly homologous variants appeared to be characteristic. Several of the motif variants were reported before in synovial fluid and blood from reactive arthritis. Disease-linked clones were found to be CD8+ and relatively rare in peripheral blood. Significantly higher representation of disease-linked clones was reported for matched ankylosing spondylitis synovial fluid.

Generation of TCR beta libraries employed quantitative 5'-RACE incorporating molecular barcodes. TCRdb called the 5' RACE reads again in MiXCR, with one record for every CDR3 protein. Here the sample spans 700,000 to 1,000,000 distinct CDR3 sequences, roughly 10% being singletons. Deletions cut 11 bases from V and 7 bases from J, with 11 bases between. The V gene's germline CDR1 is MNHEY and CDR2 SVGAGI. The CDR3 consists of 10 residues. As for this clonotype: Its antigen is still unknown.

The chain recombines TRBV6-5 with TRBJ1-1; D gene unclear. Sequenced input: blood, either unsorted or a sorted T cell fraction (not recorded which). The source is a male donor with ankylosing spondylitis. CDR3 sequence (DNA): TGTGCCGCGGGGAGGTTTGAAGCTTTCTTT. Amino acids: CAAGRFEAFF.